This T cell receptor (beta chain) was profiled in a study of CXCR3-negative and CXCR3-positive naive CD8 T cells. On the study more broadly: Roughly 1.5 +/- 0.3 million TRB reads came from each library, giving some 150 million in total.

Germline loops: CDR1 KGHSH, CDR2 LQKENI. The CDR3 loop spans 11 amino acids. Sorts that each held 250,000 to 300,000 cells were run in triplicate for every CD8+ T cell subset. TRB cDNA libraries were made by UMI-labeled 5' RACE. One entry per CDR3 protein, without DNA, is what TCRdb gives after re-calling the 5' RACE reads. The sample features approximately 49,000 distinct CDR3 sequences, with about 15% in its top ten. Regarding this clonotype: Antigen unknown.

Overall study findings and caveats: CXCR3-negative and CXCR3-positive naive cells shared comparable TRBV-TRBJ usage, but memory cells did not. Whereas both naive subsets had comparably high diversity, memory CD8+ cells had much lower diversity.

The V and J genes are TRBV18 and TRBJ2-2. This TCR derives from a human donor in good health. Some clones in this sample may be carry-over from other donors' samples. Material for sequencing was memory CD8+ T cells from blood. The CDR3 is CASSPAGELFF.